Below, one T cell receptor (beta chain) is given with its context. The sample belongs to a study of control samples from healthy donors and cancer patients. Here immunoSEQ multiplex PCR was the method, and the copy in TCRdb shows in-frame clones only, minus some. The sample contains around 130,000 clones, around nine tenths of which appear only once. V was cut by 5 bases and J by 5 bases, with 24 bases left in between. Germline V CDR1 and CDR2: MNHEY, SMNVEV (reference sequence). This CDR3 is built from 17 residues. This TCR came from a man in his forties or fifties with head and neck cancer. Sample: PBMCs. This chain joins TRBV27 and TRBJ2-5; possibly TRBD1 or TRBD2 for D (5 bases each). CDR3 in DNA: TGTGCCAGCAGTATCCTCGGGACGTTGATGGGCCAGGAGACCCAGTACTTC. Translation gives CASSILGTLMGQETQYF.